One and the same sample provided the 30 T cell receptor beta chains below, sequenced in a study of blood T cell repertoires in COVID-19. Generated by immunoSEQ multiplex PCR, the TCRdb table keeps only in-frame clones and is missing some. Altogether approximately 210,000 clones are present, approximately 90% being singletons, with the ten largest covering 1.7%. Sequencing used peripheral blood. The receptors were sampled from a man between 65 and 85 years old with acute or convalescent COVID-19.

This clone has a single count. V and J are TRBV5-1 and TRBJ1-1; D may be TRBD1 (6 bases). V lost 4 bases and J lost 6, with 19 bases in between. Germline V gene data show CDR1 as SGHRS and CDR2 as YFSETQ. The CDR3 has 15 residues. The CDR3 is CASSHLRTAGSEAFF. The CDR3 DNA reads as TGCGCCAGCAGCCACCTCAGGACAGCTGGCTCTGAAGCTTTCTTT.

The CDR3 sequence: CATSRDNGLSGNTIYF. DNA of the CDR3: TGTGCCACCAGCAGAGATAACGGTTTATCTGGAAACACCATATATTTT. The chain uses TRBV15 and TRBJ1-3; D uncertain. The V and J ends lost 0 bases and 1 base respectively, with 10 bases between them. Germline values: CDR1 LNHNV, CDR2 YYDKDF (reference sequence). The CDR3 runs 16 residues.

The chain uses TRBV5-4 and TRBJ2-1; D uncertain. The CDR3 is 11 amino acids. Trimming cost V 2 bases and J 10 bases, with 7 bases left between them. Germline loops: CDR1 SGHNT, CDR2 YYREEE (reference sequence). The CDR3 here is CASSFGIEQFF. In nucleotides, the CDR3 is TGTGCCAGCAGCTTCGGTATAGAGCAGTTCTTC. Using reference TRBV5-4 and TRBJ2-1 for the parts outside the CDR3, the full variable domain is ETGVTQSPTHLIKTRGQQVTLRCSSQSGHNTVSWYQQALGQGPQFIFQYYREEENGRGNFPPRFSGLQFPNYSSELNVNALELDDSALYLCASSFGIEQFFGPGTRLTVL.

The gene calls are TRBV7-3 and TRBJ2-5; tentatively, D is TRBD2 (7 bases). Between the trimmed V and J ends, which lost 5 bases and 1 base, there was a span of 17 bases. The CDR3 consists of 16 residues. Germline CDR1 is SGHTA and CDR2 is FQGTGA. For the CDR3, the DNA is TGTGCCAGCAGCCCAGTAGGGGGGGCGGTCCAAGAGACCCAGTACTTC. Translating gives CASSPVGGAVQETQYF.

The chain joins TRBV7-8 to TRBJ1-4; tentative D call: TRBD1 (6 bases). The CDR3 loop spans 15 amino acids. V lost 1 base to trimming and J lost 8 bases, with 14 bases between them. Looked up from germline, CDR1 is SGHVS and CDR2 is FQNEAQ. CDR3 nucleotide sequence: TGTGCCAGCAGCTTAGGATCAGGGGTGGGAGAAAAACTGTTTTTT. Translated: CASSLGSGVGEKLFF. The full variable domain, in which reference TRBV7-8 and TRBJ1-4 provide the parts outside the CDR3, is GAGVSQSPRYKVAKRGQDVALRCDPISGHVSLFWYQQALGQGPEFLTYFQNEAQLDKSGLPSDRFFAERPEGSVSTLKIQRTQQEDSAVYLCASSLGSGVGEKLFFGSGTQLSVL.

This clone appeared a few times. This same CDR3 is encoded by further DNA sequences in the sample. The V call is TRBV18, the J call TRBJ1-1; no clear D gene. The V gene's germline CDR1 is KGHSH and CDR2 LQKENI. Trimming took off 3 bases at V and 0 bases at J, with 5 bases between the two ends. This CDR3 has 13 amino acids. This CDR3 is CASSPNMNTEAFF. The CDR3 DNA follows: TGTGCCAGCTCACCTAACATGAACACTGAAGCTTTCTTT.

The V call is TRBV6-6, the J call TRBJ1-2, with D tentatively TRBD1 (5 bases). The CDR3 runs to 13 residues. Germline V gene lookup returns CDR1 MNHNY and CDR2 SVGAGI (reference sequence). The CDR3 protein is CVVRLGGDYGYTF. CDR3 coding DNA: TGTGTGGTACGCTTGGGGGGTGACTATGGCTACACCTTC.

The chain couples TRBV11-3 to TRBJ1-1, with D perhaps matching TRBD1 (6 bases). Germline V gene lookup returns CDR1 SGHNT and CDR2 YENEEA. V lost 5 bases and J 2 bases, leaving 12 bases between the germline ends. The CDR3 runs to 14 residues. CDR3 nucleotides: TGTGCCAGCAGCGTAGGACAGAGTAACACTGAAGCTTTCTTT. It encodes CASSVGQSNTEAFF.

The V and J genes are TRBV2 and TRBJ1-3, with D unresolved. This CDR3 region has 13 residues. Trimming stripped 5 bases from V and 0 bases from J, with 5 bases between. In germline, CDR1 is SNHLY, CDR2 FYNNEI. The CDR3 loop reads CASSSDSGNTIYF. CDR3 sequence (DNA): TGTGCCAGCAGTTCAGACTCTGGAAACACCATATATTTT.

The gene calls are TRBV21-1 and TRBJ2-2; TRBD1, the table's D call, lacks a check against the DNA. TRBV21-1 is classified as a pseudogene. This CDR3 region has 19 residues. The CDR3 protein is CASSKVNSRDRLKPGELFF. CDR3 DNA: TGTGCCAGCAGCAAAGTAAATTCCCGGGACAGGCTAAAACCCGGGGAGCTGTTTTTT.

CDR3 nucleotides: TGCAGTGCTAGTCGGGGTGCGGGACAGGGAGGAGCAGATACGCAGTATTTT. It encodes CSASRGAGQGGADTQYF. J is TRBJ2-3 and V is TRBV20-1; 9 bases map to TRBD1. The CDR3 spans 17 residues. With V trimmed by 3 bases and J by 4 bases, 14 bases remained unmatched. CDR1 is DFQATT, CDR2 SNEGSKA, per germline (reference sequence).

The chain couples TRBV20-1 to TRBJ1-1; tentatively, D is TRBD1 (5 bases). From germline, CDR1 is DFQATT and CDR2 SNEGSKA (reference sequence). The V and J ends lost 6 bases and 5 bases respectively, with 10 bases between them. The CDR3 extends over 11 amino acids. The CDR3 reads CSAPRGTEAFF. CDR3 in DNA: TGCAGTGCCCCGCGGGGGACTGAAGCTTTCTTT.

A single count supports this clone. This chain connects TRBV24-1 to TRBJ2-7, with 8 bases matching TRBD2. Germline CDR1 is KGHDR and CDR2 is SFDVKD. With V trimmed by 3 bases and J by 3 bases, 6 bases remained unmatched. The CDR3 loop spans 15 amino acids. The CDR3 region is CATSDAGLVVYEQYF. Written as DNA, the CDR3 is TGTGCCACCAGTGATGCGGGACTAGTGGTCTACGAGCAGTACTTC.

The chain is built from TRBV2 and TRBJ2-7, with a possible D match to TRBD2 (5 bases). There are 11 residues in the CDR3. The V and J ends lost 5 bases and 6 bases respectively, with 8 bases between them. CDR1 SNHLY and CDR2 FYNNEI come from the germline V gene. CDR3 nucleotides: TGTGCCAGCAGTTTTGCGGGCGAGCAGTACTTC. Amino acids: CASSFAGEQYF.

The chain uses TRBV6-6 and TRBJ1-5; 9 bases line up with TRBD1. The CDR3 runs 17 residues. Unmatched junction bases numbered 8, after V lost 5 bases and J lost 0 bases. The germline V gene has CDR1 MNHNY and CDR2 SVGAGI (reference sequence). The CDR3 spells CASSPRDREYSNQPQHF. DNA of the CDR3: TGTGCCAGCAGTCCAAGGGACAGGGAATATAGCAATCAGCCCCAGCATTTT.

Points on this clone: The junction departs from the called germline gene at one end, perhaps through a read error. The chain carries TRBV2 and TRBJ1-5; TRBD1 matches at 7 bases. Germline CDR1 SNHLY, CDR2 FYNNEI. This CDR3 spans 12 amino acids. CDR3 bases: TGTGCCAGCAGTTATACCGACAGGGCCCAACATTTT. It codes for CASSYTDRAQHF.

The chain is built from TRBV7-3 and TRBJ2-6; D unclear. The CDR3 covers 16 residues. V was clipped by 3 bases and J by 0 bases, with 9 bases between them. Looked up from germline, CDR1 is SGHTA and CDR2 is FQGTGA. CDR3 sequence reads: CASSFSRDSGANVLTF. CDR3 coding DNA: TGTGCCAGCAGCTTCTCCCGAGACTCTGGGGCCAACGTCCTGACTTTC. The full variable domain, in which reference TRBV7-3 and TRBJ2-6 provide the parts outside the CDR3, is GAGVSQTPSNKVTEKGKYVELRCDPISGHTALYWYRQSLGQGPEFLIYFQGTGAADDSGLPNDRFFAVRPEGSVSTLKIQRTERGDSAVYLCASSFSRDSGANVLTFGAGSRLTVL.

This clone was seen at least ten times. The rearrangement joins TRBV2 to TRBJ2-7; D is undetermined. The CDR3 has 13 residues. V lost 1 base and J 3 bases, leaving 7 bases between the germline ends. The germline V gene encodes CDR1 SNHLY and CDR2 FYNNEI. The CDR3 spells CASSEETGYEQYF. The CDR3 DNA follows: TGTGCCAGCAGTGAAGAGACTGGCTACGAGCAGTACTTC. Based on the CDR3 plus reference TRBV2 and TRBJ2-7, the full variable domain is EPEVTQTPSHQVTQMGQEVILRCVPISNHLYFYWYRQILGQKVEFLVSFYNNEISEKSEIFDDQFSVERPDGSNFTLKIRSTKLEDSAMYFCASSEETGYEQYFGPGTRLTVT.

A single count supports this clone. The rearrangement uses TRBV15 and TRBJ1-4, with unresolved D. The V end was cut by 2 bases, the J end by 7 bases, with 17 bases between. Germline values: CDR1 LNHNV, CDR2 YYDKDF (reference sequence). The CDR3 totals 16 residues. This CDR3 reads CATSRQATLDGEKLFF. In nucleotides, the CDR3 is TGTGCCACCAGCAGACAGGCGACCTTGGATGGTGAAAAACTGTTTTTT.

The rearrangement links TRBV5-5 to TRBJ2-3, with 12 nucleotides matching TRBD2. The V and J ends lost 6 bases and 3 bases, in that order; junction bases with no gene match: 14. Germline-derived CDR1 and CDR2 are SGHKS and YYEKEE (reference sequence). The CDR3 loop spans 18 amino acids. The CDR3 DNA sequence: TGTGCCAGCAACCCTAGCGGGAGGGCCGTTCTGTTAACAGATACGCAGTATTTT. Its protein is CASNPSGRAVLLTDTQYF.

The chain couples TRBV24-1 to TRBJ2-2, with 10 bases matching TRBD1. Germline CDR1 reads KGHDR; CDR2 reads SFDVKD. The V and J ends lost 2 bases and 5 bases, in that order; junction bases with no gene match: 4. The CDR3 extends over 16 amino acids. CDR3 sequence: CATSDSGTGVTGELFF. The CDR3 DNA sequence: TGTGCCACCAGTGATTCCGGGACAGGGGTAACCGGGGAGCTGTTTTTT.

The chain combines TRBV11-2 with TRBJ2-2, with TRBD2 matching 7 bases. The V gene end was trimmed by 2 bases and the J gene end by 0 bases; junction bases not matched to a gene: 9. Germline CDR1 SGHAT, CDR2 FQNNGV. The CDR3 extends over 18 amino acids. CDR3 bases: TGTGCCAGCAGCTTATTGACTAGCAGATACGCGAACACCGGGGAGCTGTTTTTT. This gives the protein CASSLLTSRYANTGELFF.

The V and J genes are TRBV28 and TRBJ2-3, with TRBD2 as a possible D gene (5 bases). CDR3 length equals 15 residues. Trimming removed 4 bases at V and 1 base at J, with 12 bases between. Germline CDR1 reads MDHEN; CDR2 reads SYDVKM. The chain's CDR3 is CASSSPGSGTDTQYF. The CDR3, as DNA: TGTGCCAGCAGTTCCCCGGGATCGGGCACAGATACGCAGTATTTT.

The V and J genes are TRBV6-4 and TRBJ1-1; TRBD1 agrees at 11 bases. The CDR3 length is 15 residues. V gave up 6 bases and J gave up 5 bases; unmatched junction bases: 8. Germline V gene data show CDR1 as MRHNA and CDR2 as SNTAGT. The CDR3 region has the DNA TGTGCCAGCAGCCCCGGACAGGGGGCGGGAACTGAAGCTTTCTTT. Translation gives CASSPGQGAGTEAFF.

The chain is built from TRBV7-9 and TRBJ2-7; 12 bases match TRBD1. This CDR3 is built from 17 residues. V lost 5 bases and J lost 4; bases outside the gene matches: 12. Germline assignment: CDR1 SEHNR and CDR2 FQNEAQ (reference sequence). As DNA, the CDR3 is TGTGCCAGCAGCCGAGGGACAGGGGGCGGAAAATCGTACGAGCAGTACTTC. It translates to CASSRGTGGGKSYEQYF. Supplemented by reference TRBV7-9 and TRBJ2-7, the full variable domain reads DTGVSQNPRHKITKRGQNVTFRCDPISEHNRLYWYRQTLGQGPEFLTYFQNEAQLEKSRLLSDRFSAERPKGSFSTLEIQRTEQGDSAMYLCASSRGTGGGKSYEQYFGPGTRLTVT.

The V call is TRBV27, the J call TRBJ1-5; 11 bases map to TRBD1. The CDR3 sequence is 14 residues long. After removal of 5 bases from V and 5 bases from J, the junction contained 2 bases not matched to a gene. Germline values: CDR1 MNHEY, CDR2 SMNVEV (reference sequence). The CDR3, as DNA: TGTGCCAGCAGTGGGACAGGGGGGTATCAGCCCCAGCATTTT. Encoded protein: CASSGTGGYQPQHF.

The chain has TRBV12-5 and TRBJ2-5; 8 nucleotides agree with TRBD1. Trimming cost V 6 bases and J 3 bases; bases outside gene matches: 3. CDR1 LGHNT and CDR2 FRNRAP come from the germline V gene. This CDR3 has 13 residues. CDR3 residues: CASGLTGEETQYF. CDR3 bases: TGTGCTAGTGGGCTGACAGGGGAAGAGACCCAGTACTTC.

V and J are TRBV5-1 and TRBJ2-1; 10 nucleotides agree with TRBD1. This CDR3 contains 16 residues. Germline assignment: CDR1 SGHRS and CDR2 YFSETQ. V shed 4 bases and J 2 bases; nucleotides not matched to a gene: 6. The CDR3 sequence is CASSPSTGGTYNEQFF. CDR3 in DNA: TGCGCCAGCAGCCCCTCGACAGGGGGCACCTACAATGAGCAGTTCTTC.

This chain connects TRBV28 to TRBJ2-1; maybe TRBD1 (5 bases). With 5 bases removed from V and 5 bases from J, the gap between germline ends came to 13 bases. The germline V gene has CDR1 MDHEN and CDR2 SYDVKM. This CDR3 is built from 14 residues. This chain's CDR3 is CASSPLPRDNEQFF. As DNA, the CDR3 is TGTGCCAGCAGTCCACTTCCCAGGGACAATGAGCAGTTCTTC.

This chain connects TRBV5-1 to TRBJ1-4, with TRBD1 identical over 8 bases. J was trimmed by 7 bases and V by 1 base; bases with no gene match: 6. The germline gives CDR1 SGHRS, CDR2 YFSETQ. The CDR3 is 15 amino acids. The CDR3 is CASSLQGTGGEKLFF. CDR3 bases: TGCGCCAGCAGCTTGCAAGGGACAGGAGGTGAAAAACTGTTTTTT.